The 31 T cell receptor beta chains reported below all come from one sample, sequenced in a study of memory CD4+ T cells and cytomegalovirus serostatus. The sort gate was single viable CD3+CD4+CD8-CD45RO+ cells for memory CD4+ T cells. Profiled with immunoSEQ multiplex PCR; TCRdb holds only in-frame clones, not every one. The table shows under 100,000 clones, with 80% occurring only once. Material: memory CD4+ T cells from blood. The receptor source for this set is an adult in good health and CMV-seronegative.

The chain recombines TRBV7-6 with TRBJ1-2; D remains ambiguous. The V gene lost 1 base and the J gene lost 5 bases, with 11 bases spanning the gap. The CDR3 sequence is 14 residues long. In germline, CDR1 is SGHVS, CDR2 FNYEAQ. The CDR3 bases are TGTGCCAGCAGCTTAGGGCCGCGACATTATGGCTACACCTTC. Translation gives CASSLGPRHYGYTF.

This clone was picked up a small number of times. The V call is TRBV7-9, the J call TRBJ2-1; the D gene is possibly TRBD1 (7 bases). Germline CDR1 reads SEHNR; CDR2 reads FQNEAQ (reference sequence). The CDR3 runs to 16 residues. Between the trimmed V and J ends, which lost 2 bases and 1 base, there was a span of 12 bases. The CDR3 DNA sequence: TGTGCCAGCAGCTTATATGCGGGACAGTCCTACAATGAGCAGTTCTTC. Translating it yields CASSLYAGQSYNEQFF.

The rearrangement uses TRBV29-1 and TRBJ1-2; D uncertain. The germline CDR1 and CDR2 sequences are SQVTM and ANQGSEA. V dropped 0 bases and J dropped 0 bases, with 8 bases sitting between them. The CDR3 is 14 amino acids. The CDR3 bases are TGCAGCGTTGAAGATCCCTTGGCTAACTATGGCTACACCTTC. Translation gives CSVEDPLANYGYTF.

The chain recombines TRBV7-9 with TRBJ1-5; TRBD1 is a possible D gene (6 bases). CDR1 SEHNR and CDR2 FQNEAQ come from the germline V gene (reference sequence). V gave up 0 bases and J gave up 7 bases, with 10 bases separating them. The CDR3 has 14 amino acids. CDR3 sequence: CASSLAGGTQPQHF. DNA for the CDR3: TGTGCCAGCAGCTTAGCAGGGGGAACCCAGCCCCAGCATTTT.

The chain has TRBV6-1 and TRBJ1-1; D not certain. The germline V gene encodes CDR1 MNHNS and CDR2 SASEGT. The CDR3 extends over 13 amino acids. Trimming cost V 0 bases and J 5 bases, with 7 bases left between them. The CDR3 coding sequence is TGTGCCAGCAGTGAAGCGCAACGGACTGAAGCTTTCTTT. Its translation is CASSEAQRTEAFF.

The count of this clone is one. This rearrangement joins TRBV6-5 to TRBJ1-1; 7 nucleotides line up with TRBD1. There are 13 residues in the CDR3. The germline gives CDR1 MNHEY, CDR2 SVGAGI. Trimming removed 5 bases from V and 7 bases from J; junction bases left unmatched: 7. The CDR3 region is CASSTPRQGEAFF. DNA for the CDR3: TGTGCCAGCAGTACACCTAGACAGGGTGAAGCTTTCTTT.

J is TRBJ1-2 and V is TRBV4-1; no clear D gene. Trimming took off 3 bases at V and 3 bases at J, with 11 bases between the two ends. Looked up from germline, CDR1 is MGHRA and CDR2 is YSYEKL. The CDR3 loop spans 14 amino acids. CDR3 sequence: CASSQDGADYGYTF. In DNA, the CDR3 is TGCGCCAGCAGCCAGGACGGAGCGGACTATGGCTACACCTTC.

This chain joins TRBV15 and TRBJ1-2, with 7 bases lining up with TRBD1. V lost 6 bases and J lost 10; bases outside the gene matches: 5. The V gene's germline CDR1 is LNHNV and CDR2 YYDKDF (reference sequence). The CDR3 has 11 residues. CDR3: CATRLGTAYTF. As DNA, the CDR3 is TGTGCCACCAGGCTTGGGACAGCCTACACCTTC.

The rearrangement uses TRBV6-5 and TRBJ1-2; D is possibly TRBD1 (5 bases). Germline assignment: CDR1 MNHEY and CDR2 SVGAGI. This CDR3 region has 12 residues. V shed 4 bases and J shed 4 bases, with 7 bases lying between them. The CDR3 protein is CASSSDTYGYTF. CDR3 nucleotide sequence: TGTGCCAGCAGTTCGGACACCTATGGCTACACCTTC.

V gene TRBV11-1 combines with J gene TRBJ1-1, with D unresolved. The CDR3 covers 13 residues. V dropped 0 bases and J dropped 5 bases, with 7 bases sitting between them. The germline V gene encodes CDR1 SGHAT and CDR2 FQDESV (reference sequence). The DNA for the CDR3 is TGTGCCAGCAGCTTAGCAGTTAGAACTGAAGCTTTCTTT. Translated: CASSLAVRTEAFF.

V usage is TRBV7-3 and J usage is TRBJ2-1, with D hard to call. This CDR3 spans 16 amino acids. Deletions cut 0 bases from V and 0 bases from J, with 9 bases between. CDR1 and CDR2 (germline): SGHTA, FQGTGA. CDR3 bases: TGTGCCAGCAGCTTAACGGGGTGGAGCTCCTACAATGAGCAGTTCTTC. Encoded protein: CASSLTGWSSYNEQFF.

This chain links TRBV14 with TRBJ2-3; 8 bases line up with TRBD1. The ends lost 2 bases at V and 2 bases at J; junction bases unmatched: 9. CDR3 length: 17 residues. CDR1 SGHDN and CDR2 FVKESK come from the germline V gene. In DNA, the CDR3 is TGTGCCAGCAGCCAATCCAGCCTGGGACAGGCCACAGATACGCAGTATTTT. It is translated as CASSQSSLGQATDTQYF.

The chain recombines TRBV10-3 with TRBJ1-2; 7 nucleotides align to TRBD1. V lost 6 bases, J lost 6 bases, and 13 bases stayed unmatched. The CDR3 runs 15 residues. Germline-derived CDR1 and CDR2 are ENHRY and SYGVKD. This chain's CDR3 is CAIRIRDSVENGYTF. The CDR3 nucleotides read TGTGCCATCAGGATCCGGGACAGTGTAGAAAATGGCTACACCTTC.

The J gene is TRBJ2-1, the V gene TRBV7-3, with 7 bases aligning to TRBD2. V dropped 4 bases and J dropped 10; count of bases not matched to a gene: 13. The V gene's germline CDR1 is SGHTA and CDR2 FQGTGA. This CDR3 is 15 amino acids long. The CDR3 sequence: CASSSASGALREQFF. CDR3 nucleotides: TGTGCCAGCAGCTCTGCAAGCGGGGCCCTAAGGGAGCAGTTCTTC.

This clone was seen a single time. This sequence joins TRBV5-1 and TRBJ2-5; perhaps TRBD1 as D (6 bases). V shed 5 bases and J shed 3 bases, with 11 bases lying between them. The CDR3 totals 13 residues. Germline CDR1 SGHRS, CDR2 YFSETQ. CDR3 sequence: CASRPGAEETQYF. The CDR3 DNA reads TGCGCCAGCAGACCAGGGGCAGAAGAGACCCAGTACTTC.

The chain links TRBV27 to TRBJ2-1, with 14 bases that match TRBD2. Trimming cost V 5 bases and J 8 bases; bases outside gene matches: 11. From germline, CDR1 is MNHEY and CDR2 SMNVEV (reference sequence). This CDR3 spans 17 amino acids. CDR3 amino acids: CASSPYRLAGGLYEQFF. In DNA, the CDR3 is TGTGCCAGCAGTCCTTATCGACTAGCGGGGGGGCTTTATGAGCAGTTCTTC.

V gene TRBV10-1 combines with J gene TRBJ2-3; D perhaps matches TRBD2 (6 bases). This CDR3 comprises 13 residues. The V end was cut by 5 bases, the J end by 3 bases, with 9 bases between. In germline, CDR1 is WNHNN, CDR2 SYGVQD (reference sequence). The CDR3 spells CASSSAGTDTQYF. As DNA, the CDR3 is TGCGCCAGCAGTAGCGCGGGGACAGATACGCAGTATTTT.

The chain links TRBV28 to TRBJ2-1, with D possibly TRBD1 on 7 matching bases. The germline V and J ends were trimmed by 5 bases and 4 bases, with 15 bases remaining between them. CDR1 is MDHEN and CDR2 is SYDVKM in the germline V gene. CDR3 size: 15 residues. The CDR3 region is CASSPAAGQYNEQFF. The CDR3 nucleotides are TGTGCCAGCAGTCCTGCCGCGGGACAGTACAATGAGCAGTTCTTC.

V is TRBV6-1 and J is TRBJ1-1, with D perhaps matching TRBD1 (5 bases). The ends were cut back, 7 bases at V and 11 bases at J, with 23 bases in the middle. The CDR3 extends over 14 amino acids. CDR1 and CDR2 (germline): MNHNS, SASEGT. Here the CDR3 DNA reads TGTGCCAGCATGAGGGGCCCGGGGGGGTACGTGGCTTTCTTT. Translating it yields CASMRGPGGYVAFF.

This clone was detected once. The V call is TRBV11-3, the J call TRBJ2-2, with 8 bases identical to TRBD2. The germline V gene has CDR1 SGHNT and CDR2 YENEEA. The CDR3 spans 14 residues. Unmatched junction bases numbered 6, after V lost 6 bases and J lost 6 bases. CDR3 amino acids: CASSPTSVSGELFF. CDR3 bases: TGTGCCAGCAGTCCGACTAGCGTATCCGGGGAGCTGTTTTTT. Full variable domain (rest looked up from reference TRBV11-3 and TRBJ2-2): EAGVVQSPRYKIIEKKQPVAFWCNPISGHNTLYWYLQNLGQGPELLIRYENEEAVDDSQLPKDRFSAERLKGVDSTLKIQPAELGDSAVYLCASSPTSVSGELFFGEGSRLTVL.

The chain recombines TRBV7-8 with TRBJ1-4, with D possibly being TRBD1 (6 bases). The V end lost 6 bases, the J end lost 7 bases, and 18 bases lay between the germline ends. The CDR3 has 15 residues. Germline values: CDR1 SGHVS, CDR2 FQNEAQ. The CDR3 DNA is TGTGCCAGCAGGAGGTCTGGGGGCGCAAGTGAAAAACTGTTTTTT. Amino acid sequence: CASRRSGGASEKLFF.

There are a few counts of this clone. The chain combines TRBV19 with TRBJ1-5; 7 bases line up with TRBD1. CDR1 and CDR2 from the germline V gene are LNHDA and SQIVND (reference sequence). The V segment lost 1 base and the J segment 7 bases; nucleotides outside the gene matches: 7. The CDR3 totals 15 residues. This CDR3 reads CASSIGPGGGQPQHF. DNA of the CDR3: TGTGCCAGTAGTATAGGTCCAGGGGGAGGCCAGCCCCAGCATTTT.

This sequence joins TRBV6-1 and TRBJ2-3; D gene uncertain. Germline assignment: CDR1 MNHNS and CDR2 SASEGT. V lost 6 bases and J 1 base, leaving 5 bases between the germline ends. There are 12 residues in the CDR3. For the CDR3, the DNA is TGTGCCAGCAGAGGCGGCACAGATACGCAGTATTTT. This gives the protein CASRGGTDTQYF.

CDR3 in amino acids: CASSQDRAGRNYGYTF. The DNA for the CDR3 is TGCGCCAGCAGCCAAGATCGGGCGGGAAGGAACTATGGCTACACCTTC. The chain employs TRBV4-3 and TRBJ1-2; D is uncertain. V was clipped by 0 bases and J by 2 bases, with 13 bases between them. The CDR3 runs to 16 residues. CDR1 and CDR2 from the germline V gene are LGHNA and YSLEER.

V is TRBV30 and J is TRBJ1-1, with D tentatively TRBD1 (6 bases). Germline V CDR1 and CDR2: GTSNPN, SVGIG (reference sequence). V was cut by 3 bases and J by 4 bases, with 18 bases left in between. The CDR3 is 15 residues long. The CDR3 loop reads CAWRTRGGAGTEAFF. CDR3 nucleotide sequence: TGTGCCTGGAGGACCAGAGGGGGGGCTGGCACTGAAGCTTTCTTT.

The chain is built from TRBV2 and TRBJ1-1; D is ambiguous. V was pared by 4 bases and J by 10 bases, with 13 bases between. From germline, CDR1 is SNHLY and CDR2 FYNNEI. The CDR3 totals 12 residues. CDR3 amino acids: CASSGAEQSAFF. Written as DNA, the CDR3 is TGTGCCAGCAGTGGGGCGGAACAATCAGCTTTCTTT.

This clone has only one observation. The chain links TRBV19 to TRBJ2-4; D not certain. Trimming took 5 bases from V and 2 from J, leaving 13 bases between them. The CDR3 runs 15 residues. In germline, CDR1 is LNHDA, CDR2 SQIVND (reference sequence). CDR3 region: CASSDSLLTKNIQYF. In DNA, the CDR3 is TGTGCCAGTAGTGATAGTCTACTAACCAAAAACATTCAGTACTTC. Based on the CDR3 plus reference TRBV19 and TRBJ2-4, the full variable domain is DGGITQSPKYLFRKEGQNVTLSCEQNLNHDAMYWYRQDPGQGLRLIYYSQIVNDFQKGDIAEGYSVSREKKESFPLTVTSAQKNPTAFYLCASSDSLLTKNIQYFGAGTRLSVL.

Comment on this clone: Within the sample, other DNA sequences also encode this same CDR3. J is TRBJ1-2 and V is TRBV19; the D gene is possibly TRBD1 (5 bases). The CDR3 has 13 residues. Germline V gene lookup returns CDR1 LNHDA and CDR2 SQIVND (reference sequence). V lost 3 bases and J 3 bases, leaving 8 bases between the germline ends. The CDR3: CASSIGGDYGYTF. The CDR3 DNA follows: TGTGCCAGTAGTATTGGGGGGGACTATGGCTACACCTTC.

The chain links TRBV7-9 to TRBJ1-4, with a tentative D call TRBD1 (6 bases). Trimming shortened V by 3 bases and J by 4 bases, and 9 bases separated the two germline ends. The germline CDR1 and CDR2 sequences are SEHNR and FQNEAQ (reference sequence). This CDR3 spans 14 amino acids. Here the CDR3 reads CASSLDRRNEKLFF. Written as DNA, the CDR3 is TGTGCCAGCAGCTTGGACAGACGTAATGAAAAACTGTTTTTT.

Details on this clone: This same CDR3 is encoded by further DNA sequences in the sample. The chain combines TRBV19 with TRBJ1-2; D is possibly TRBD1 (5 bases). The CDR3 length is 14 residues. V was cut by 1 base and J by 5 bases, with 11 bases left in between. Germline loops: CDR1 LNHDA, CDR2 SQIVND (reference sequence). CDR3 sequence: CASSIGQGGYGYTF. The CDR3, as DNA: TGTGCCAGTAGTATAGGCCAGGGAGGATATGGCTACACCTTC.

The chain joins TRBV7-2 to TRBJ1-1; 8 bases are a match to TRBD1. Losses at the gene ends were 5 bases for V and 0 bases for J; bases not matched to a gene: 5. In germline, CDR1 is SGHTA, CDR2 FQGNSA. This CDR3 is 15 amino acids long. The CDR3 reads CASSPRTGLNTEAFF. The CDR3 DNA reads TGTGCCAGCAGCCCCCGGACAGGGTTGAACACTGAAGCTTTCTTT. Full variable domain (remainder filled in from reference TRBV7-2 and TRBJ1-1): GAGVSQSPSNKVTEKGKDVELRCDPISGHTALYWYRQSLGQGLEFLIYFQGNSAPDKSGLPSDRFSAERTGGSVSTLTIQRTQQEDSAVYLCASSPRTGLNTEAFFGQGTRLTVV.